Below are 22 T cell receptor beta chains sequenced from a single sample in a study of T cell changes during pregnancy in multiple sclerosis. Some clones are missing from TCRdb's copy, which holds only in-frame ones; the method was immunoSEQ multiplex PCR. Among 43,000 or so clones listed, 85% to 90% were seen once. The sample here was peripheral blood, taken in the first trimester of pregnancy. These receptors all stem from a female donor with multiple sclerosis, enrolled in a pregnancy study.

V gene TRBV5-6 combines with J gene TRBJ2-2, with D possibly matching TRBD2 (7 bases). The CDR3 extends over 16 amino acids. Trimming removed 4 bases from V and 7 bases from J, with 20 bases in between. CDR1 is SGHDT and CDR2 is YYEEEE in the germline V gene. As DNA, the CDR3 is TGTGCCAGCAGCCCCGGTTGGGGGGGCGCAGTCGGGGAGCTGTTTTTT. Its translation is CASSPGWGGAVGELFF.

V is TRBV7-3 and J is TRBJ2-3; 9 bases line up with TRBD2. This CDR3 region has 16 residues. The germline gives CDR1 SGHTA, CDR2 FQGTGA. V gave up 1 base and J gave up 2 bases; unmatched junction bases: 4. CDR3 in DNA: TGTGCCAGCAGCTTAAATAGCGGGGGCCTCACAGATACGCAGTATTTT. Protein: CASSLNSGGLTDTQYF.

The J gene is TRBJ1-1, the V gene TRBV4-3; no reliable D call. Germline CDR1 is LGHNA and CDR2 is YSLEER. The CDR3 is made up of 13 amino acids. Between the trimmed V and J ends, which lost 0 bases and 5 bases, there was a span of 7 bases. DNA of the CDR3: TGCGCCAGCAGCCAAGAGGCTAGGACTGAAGCTTTCTTT. It yields the protein CASSQEARTEAFF.

This chain connects TRBV6-4 to TRBJ2-1; a possible D gene is TRBD1 (5 bases). The CDR3 runs 16 residues. Germline assignment: CDR1 MRHNA and CDR2 SNTAGT. V was cut by 6 bases and J by 5 bases, with 20 bases left in between. The CDR3 reads CASSVQARLYNNEQFF. DNA of the CDR3: TGTGCCAGCAGCGTACAGGCTAGGCTATATAACAATGAGCAGTTCTTC.

This clone was found a few times. The gene calls are TRBV7-2 and TRBJ2-2; TRBD1 is a possible D gene (5 bases). The CDR3 consists of 16 residues. Per germline, CDR1 SGHTA and CDR2 FQGNSA. The ends were cut back, 5 bases at V and 2 bases at J, with 15 bases in the middle. The CDR3 coding sequence is TGTGCCAGCAGCCGGACACCTAACACTAACACCGGGGAGCTGTTTTTT. Translation: CASSRTPNTNTGELFF. Full variable domain (missing parts from reference TRBV7-2 and TRBJ2-2): GAGVSQSPSNKVTEKGKDVELRCDPISGHTALYWYRQSLGQGLEFLIYFQGNSAPDKSGLPSDRFSAERTGGSVSTLTIQRTQQEDSAVYLCASSRTPNTNTGELFFGEGSRLTVL.

The V gene is TRBV4-1, the J gene TRBJ1-5, with 8 bases lining up with TRBD1. The germline V gene has CDR1 MGHRA and CDR2 YSYEKL. The CDR3 covers 17 residues. With V trimmed by 0 bases and J by 3 bases, 7 bases remained unmatched. The CDR3, as DNA: TGCGCCAGCAGCCAAGATTCGGGACAGGTTCACAATCAGCCCCAGCATTTT. This gives the protein CASSQDSGQVHNQPQHF.

CDR3 sequence reads: CASSMTGWDGYTF. In DNA form, the CDR3 reads TGTGCCAGCAGCATGACAGGGTGGGATGGCTACACCTTC. J is TRBJ1-2 and V is TRBV11-2, with 7 bases identical to TRBD1. J was trimmed by 6 bases and V by 5 bases; bases with no gene match: 6. From germline, CDR1 is SGHAT and CDR2 FQNNGV. CDR3 size: 13 residues.

This rearrangement joins TRBV13 to TRBJ2-5; 7 nucleotides line up with TRBD2. The CDR3 consists of 16 residues. Germline CDR1 PRHDT, CDR2 FYEKMQ (reference sequence). With V trimmed by 4 bases and J by 2 bases, 10 bases remained unmatched. CDR3 amino acids: CASSSSGVNLQETQYF. The CDR3, as DNA: TGTGCCAGCAGCTCCAGCGGGGTGAACCTACAAGAGACCCAGTACTTC.

J is TRBJ1-1 and V is TRBV29-1, with D possibly TRBD1 on 5 matching bases. V shed 8 bases and J shed 1 base, with 11 bases lying between them. CDR1 SQVTM and CDR2 ANQGSEA come from the germline V gene. CDR3 length: 12 amino acids. CDR3: CSPPTGNTEAFF. CDR3 DNA sequence: TGCAGCCCGCCCACAGGGAACACTGAAGCTTTCTTT. Looking up the rest from reference TRBV29-1 and TRBJ1-1 gives the full variable domain: SAVISQKPSRDICQRGTSLTIQCQVDSQVTMMFWYRQQPGQSLTLIATANQGSEATYESGFVIDKFPISRPNLTFSTLTVSNMSPEDSSIYLCSPPTGNTEAFFGQGTRLTVV.

This chain connects TRBV11-3 to TRBJ1-1; D possibly corresponds to TRBD1 (6 bases). Looked up from germline, CDR1 is SGHNT and CDR2 is YENEEA. V was trimmed by 1 base and J by 1 base, leaving 10 bases between them. This CDR3 has 15 residues. CDR3 in amino acids: CASSLAGTSNTEAFF. In nucleotides, the CDR3 is TGTGCCAGCAGCTTAGCCGGGACATCGAACACTGAAGCTTTCTTT.

The chain recombines TRBV7-2 with TRBJ1-2; a weak D match, TRBD1 (6 bases). The CDR3 sequence is 16 residues long. V lost 5 bases and J lost 4, with 20 bases in between. Per germline, CDR1 SGHTA and CDR2 FQGNSA. CDR3 protein: CASSPRGGRGSYGYTF. DNA for the CDR3: TGTGCCAGCAGCCCTAGAGGGGGGCGGGGGAGCTATGGCTACACCTTC.

The J gene is TRBJ2-7, the V gene TRBV5-4; the D gene is possibly TRBD1 (5 bases). This CDR3 is 15 amino acids long. The V end lost 4 bases, the J end lost 0 bases, and 14 bases lay between the germline ends. Germline CDR1 SGHNT, CDR2 YYREEE (reference sequence). DNA of the CDR3: TGTGCCAGCAGCGGCTATAGGGGCCTCTCCTACGAGCAGTACTTC. It translates to CASSGYRGLSYEQYF.

Only one count was recorded for this clone. The J gene is TRBJ1-6, the V gene TRBV27; 10 nucleotides align to TRBD1. CDR1 is MNHEY and CDR2 is SMNVEV in the germline V gene (reference sequence). V gave up 3 bases and J gave up 2 bases; unmatched junction bases: 10. The CDR3 totals 19 residues. The CDR3 sequence is CASSFINRDRGAYNSPLHF. Here the CDR3 DNA reads TGTGCCAGCAGTTTCATAAACCGGGACAGGGGCGCCTATAATTCACCCCTCCACTTT.

The V call is TRBV9, the J call TRBJ1-6; D ambiguous. This CDR3 region has 14 residues. Between the trimmed V and J ends, which lost 3 bases and 7 bases, there was a span of 11 bases. Per germline, CDR1 SGDLS and CDR2 YYNGEE. CDR3 DNA: TGTGCCAGCAGCGCAATTGGTCGGAATTCACCCCTCCACTTT. Encoded protein: CASSAIGRNSPLHF.

The chain joins TRBV2 to TRBJ2-7; 10 bases align to TRBD2. Per germline, CDR1 SNHLY and CDR2 FYNNEI. Trimming at V came to 3 bases and at J to 7 bases, leaving 12 bases not matched to a gene. This CDR3 comprises 16 residues. CDR3 nucleotides: TGTGCCAGCAGTGAGGTCGGTAGCGGGGGGCCTGGGGAGCAGTACTTC. Translating gives CASSEVGSGGPGEQYF. Looking up the rest from reference TRBV2 and TRBJ2-7 gives the full variable domain: EPEVTQTPSHQVTQMGQEVILRCVPISNHLYFYWYRQILGQKVEFLVSFYNNEISEKSEIFDDQFSVERPDGSNFTLKIRSTKLEDSAMYFCASSEVGSGGPGEQYFGPGTRLTVT.

The V gene is TRBV5-5, the J gene TRBJ2-3, with TRBD1 as a possible D gene (6 bases). The CDR3 length is 13 residues. Germline CDR1 SGHKS, CDR2 YYEKEE (reference sequence). V lost 1 base to trimming and J lost 6 bases, with 9 bases between them. CDR3 sequence (DNA): TGTGCCAGCAGCTTGCCCAGGGGTGATACGCAGTATTTT. Its protein is CASSLPRGDTQYF.

This clone appeared a single time. This chain links TRBV2 with TRBJ2-1; maybe TRBD1 (5 bases). Between the trimmed V and J ends, which lost 0 bases and 14 bases, there was a span of 11 bases. There are 12 residues in the CDR3. Germline V gene lookup returns CDR1 SNHLY and CDR2 FYNNEI. The CDR3 sequence is CASSEAWGREFF. CDR3 in DNA: TGTGCCAGCAGTGAAGCATGGGGCAGGGAGTTCTTC. Together with reference TRBV2 and TRBJ2-1, the CDR3 gives the full variable domain: EPEVTQTPSHQVTQMGQEVILRCVPISNHLYFYWYRQILGQKVEFLVSFYNNEISEKSEIFDDQFSVERPDGSNFTLKIRSTKLEDSAMYFCASSEAWGREFFGPGTRLTVL.

The gene calls are TRBV5-6 and TRBJ1-6, with D possibly TRBD1 on 5 matching bases. Germline CDR1 is SGHDT and CDR2 is YYEEEE. The V and J ends lost 4 bases and 7 bases respectively, with 18 bases between them. This CDR3 is 16 amino acids long. CDR3 in amino acids: CASSPSPQGLNSPLHF. The CDR3 bases are TGTGCCAGCAGCCCATCCCCGCAGGGCCTGAATTCACCCCTCCACTTT.

J is TRBJ1-1 and V is TRBV28; D remains unclear. The CDR3 contains 12 residues. Germline loops: CDR1 MDHEN, CDR2 SYDVKM. V shed 8 bases and J shed 7 bases, with 14 bases lying between them. The CDR3 coding sequence is TGTGCCAGCCTTGGGCTCGGAGGTGAAGCTTTCTTT. Translating gives CASLGLGGEAFF.

The J gene is TRBJ1-4, the V gene TRBV5-1; a weak D match, TRBD1 (5 bases). Germline loops: CDR1 SGHRS, CDR2 YFSETQ. The CDR3 consists of 15 residues. Trimming removed 2 bases from V and 8 bases from J, with 16 bases in between. The chain's CDR3 is CASSLGDFGREKLFF. CDR3 coding DNA: TGCGCCAGCAGCTTAGGGGACTTCGGGAGGGAAAAACTGTTTTTT.

This chain connects TRBV7-6 to TRBJ2-5; 15 nucleotides line up with TRBD2. CDR3 size: 17 residues. J lost 5 bases, V lost 3 bases, and 7 bases had no gene match. Germline V gene lookup returns CDR1 SGHVS and CDR2 FNYEAQ. The CDR3 DNA is TGTGCCAGCAGCTTGGGACTAGCGGGGGGACCTCGGGAGACCCAGTACTTC. It yields the protein CASSLGLAGGPRETQYF. The full variable domain, completed using reference TRBV7-6 and TRBJ2-5, is GAGVSQSPRYKVTKRGQDVALRCDPISGHVSLYWYRQALGQGPEFLTYFNYEAQQDKSGLPNDRFSAERPEGSISTLTIQRTEQRDSAMYRCASSLGLAGGPRETQYFGPGTRLLVL.

This clone has just one count. DNA of the CDR3: TGTGCCAGCTCAAGGGGACAGGGGGAGACCCAGTACTTC. Protein: CASSRGQGETQYF. The J gene is TRBJ2-5, the V gene TRBV18; 10 bases fit TRBD1. Looked up from germline, CDR1 is KGHSH and CDR2 is LQKENI. The CDR3 spans 13 residues. Trimming cost V 5 bases and J 5 bases; bases outside gene matches: 2.